The clone carrying this TCR beta chain was observed a few times. Its antigen is undetermined. The data are from a study of post-analysis software for immune sequencing data. Unique-molecular-identifier-tagged TCR beta cDNA libraries were used. TCRdb redid the calling of the PCR reads with MiXCR, one entry per CDR3 protein. The top ten hold 10% to 15% of the sample, which has around 400,000 distinct CDR3 sequences, approximately 33% seen once. Study observations and caveats: Several TRBV segments (TRBV5-6, TRBV5-1 and TRBV20-1 among them) occurred more frequently in patients than in controls.

Per germline, CDR1 LGHNA and CDR2 YSLEER. The CDR3 spans 14 residues. Trimming removed 2 bases at V and 5 bases at J, with 12 bases between. The sequence derives from a girl between 10 and 17 years old with multiple sclerosis. Sequences were obtained from blood. V usage is TRBV4-3 and J usage is TRBJ1-2; unclear D gene. CDR3 DNA sequence: TGCGCCAGCAGCCAAATCGGAGCTTCATATGGCTACACCTTC. It specifies CASSQIGASYGYTF.